The entry below gives a single T cell receptor (beta chain) sequence along with its context. This clonotype was seen ten or more times. Its antigen has not been determined. The input lacks base qualities; no much larger clone sits a single base away. Library preparation employed 5' RACE. Sequenced on a NextSeq 500. To allow correction of PCR and sequencing errors, the TCR library protocol tagged every TCR cDNA molecule with a unique molecular identifier. As for the authors' bioinformatics: TCR identification, UMI-based error correction and CDR3 extraction were all carried out with Decombinator tools. TCRs above a frequency of 2 per 1,000, corresponding to the top 1% of the tumor frequency distribution, were defined as expanded. Expanded tumor TCRs statistically deemed absent (corrected P<0.05) from at least one tumor region were classed as regional, and all other expanded tumor TCRs were classed as ubiquitous. Renyi diversity was calculated using the R vegan package after each repertoire was subsampled 100 times to 5,000 TCRs. To build CDR3 similarity networks, amino acid triplet string-kernel similarity was used, and CDR3s were connected when their pairwise similarity was above 0.82. TCRdb reanalyzed the raw reads on its own, using fastp at Q25 for trimming and MiXCR for clone calling, and kept in-frame beta chains. Each record represents a unique CDR3 protein, reported with the most common genes and DNA among its rows. V and J calls and clone size were set by TCRdb, not the authors. The sample yields about 29,000 distinct CDR3 sequences; just over 7% were counted once. Of the sample, approximately 25% is held by the ten largest clones.

The sample originates from a study of spatial heterogeneity in lung cancer (dated by TCRdb to about 2019). Regarding the study in general: Beta-chain transcripts were consistently detected in greater numbers than alpha-chain transcripts, which likely reflects a higher abundance of beta-chain transcripts. In non-small cell lung cancer, the study quantitatively compared TCR alpha and beta repertoires across several tumor regions, matched nontumor lung, and blood. Both alpha and beta chains were TCR-sequenced in samples taken at surgery, namely 220 tumor regions, around 64 matched nontumor lung samples and around 53 PBMC samples. TCR repertoire features were related to nonsynonymous mutation counts determined by whole-exome sequencing of tumor tissue. In tumor regions, TCR transcript counts showed a strong correlation with a T cell transcriptional module score from matched bulk RNA-seq. In the raw uncorrected reads, each unique combination of TCR and UMI appeared more than ten times on average.

CDR1 and CDR2, per the germline V gene (reference sequence), are SEHNR and FQNEAQ. Including the terminal cysteine and phenylalanine, the CDR3 comprises 12 residues. The DNA shown is the 36-base CDR3, in frame from base 1. The trim is 8 bases for V and 7 bases for J, with a gap of 13 bases between the germline ends. The study at large found these results: The number of expanded intratumoral alpha and beta TCRs correlated with the tumor nonsynonymous mutation count. TCR-seq was estimated to cover only approximately 7% of tumor T cells for alpha chains and approximately 13% for beta chains. The count of ubiquitous expanded TCRs correlated with the count of ubiquitous nonsynonymous mutations, and the count of regional expanded TCRs correlated with the count of regional nonsynonymous mutations. Additional single-cell paired TCR alpha and beta sequencing was considered necessary to confirm, at a functional level, the hypothesis that regional TCRs recognize regional mutations.

What the time point label conveys for this sample: sample taken at primary tumor resection. Samples were obtained from approximately 77 patients with early-stage, untreated non-small cell lung cancer from the lung TRACERx cohort. Whole RNA extracted from tumor and nontumor lung tissue, or from cryopreserved PBMC samples, was used for TCR sequencing without cell sorting. A patient was chosen for TCR sequencing only when enough RNA was available from at least two tumor regions. Before selection, tumor and adjacent nontumor lung specimens were reviewed by a lung pathologist. The rearranged segments are TRBV7-9 and TRBJ2-3; the D gene is not confidently resolved. The receptor was derived from a male donor with early-stage non-small cell lung cancer. The sequencing here drew on lung tumor tissue, taken at surgery. Here the CDR3 is given as CASGLAVYTQYF. The base sequence is TGTGCCAGCGGGCTGGCGGTCTATACGCAGTATTTT.